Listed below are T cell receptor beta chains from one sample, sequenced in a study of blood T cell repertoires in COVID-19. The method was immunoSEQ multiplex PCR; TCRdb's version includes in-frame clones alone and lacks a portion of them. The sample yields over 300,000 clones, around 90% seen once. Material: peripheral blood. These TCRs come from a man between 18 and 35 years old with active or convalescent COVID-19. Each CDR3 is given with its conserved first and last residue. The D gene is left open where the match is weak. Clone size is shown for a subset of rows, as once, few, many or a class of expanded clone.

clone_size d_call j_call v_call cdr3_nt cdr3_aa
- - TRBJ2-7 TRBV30 TGTGCCTGGAGTGCAGCCTACGAGCAGTACTTC CAWSAAYEQYF
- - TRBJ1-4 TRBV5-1 TGCGCCAGCAGCTTTGGGATGAAACGGGATGCAACTAATGAAAAACTGTTTTTT CASSFGMKRDATNEKLFF
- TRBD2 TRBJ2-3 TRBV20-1 TGCAGTGCTGGTGGACTAGCGGGAGTGGGCGATACGCAGTATTTT CSAGGLAGVGDTQYF
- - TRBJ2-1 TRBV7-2 TGTGCCAGCAGCTTAGGTTCGCAGGTTGGTGAGCAGTTCTTC CASSLGSQVGEQFF
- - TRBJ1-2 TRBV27 TGTGCCAGCAGTTTGGGAGGCCGAGACTATGGCTACACCTTC CASSLGGRDYGYTF
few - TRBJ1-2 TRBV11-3 TGTGCCAGCAGCTTGACCCGACAGGTATATGGCTACACCTTC CASSLTRQVYGYTF
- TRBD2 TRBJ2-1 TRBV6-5 TGTGCCAGCAAAAGGACTAGCCCCTCCTACAATGAGCAGTTCTTC CASKRTSPSYNEQFF
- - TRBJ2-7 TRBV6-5 TGTGCCAGCAGTTACGGAGGGGGCGCCTCCTACGAGCAGTACTTC CASSYGGGASYEQYF
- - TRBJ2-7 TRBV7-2 TGTGCCAGCAGCCCTAGACCCTTCACCTACGAGCAGTACTTC CASSPRPFTYEQYF
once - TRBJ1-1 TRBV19 TGTGCCAGTAGTATCGGGGTAGACACCGGGAGGGGCACTGAAGCTTTCTTT CASSIGVDTGRGTEAFF